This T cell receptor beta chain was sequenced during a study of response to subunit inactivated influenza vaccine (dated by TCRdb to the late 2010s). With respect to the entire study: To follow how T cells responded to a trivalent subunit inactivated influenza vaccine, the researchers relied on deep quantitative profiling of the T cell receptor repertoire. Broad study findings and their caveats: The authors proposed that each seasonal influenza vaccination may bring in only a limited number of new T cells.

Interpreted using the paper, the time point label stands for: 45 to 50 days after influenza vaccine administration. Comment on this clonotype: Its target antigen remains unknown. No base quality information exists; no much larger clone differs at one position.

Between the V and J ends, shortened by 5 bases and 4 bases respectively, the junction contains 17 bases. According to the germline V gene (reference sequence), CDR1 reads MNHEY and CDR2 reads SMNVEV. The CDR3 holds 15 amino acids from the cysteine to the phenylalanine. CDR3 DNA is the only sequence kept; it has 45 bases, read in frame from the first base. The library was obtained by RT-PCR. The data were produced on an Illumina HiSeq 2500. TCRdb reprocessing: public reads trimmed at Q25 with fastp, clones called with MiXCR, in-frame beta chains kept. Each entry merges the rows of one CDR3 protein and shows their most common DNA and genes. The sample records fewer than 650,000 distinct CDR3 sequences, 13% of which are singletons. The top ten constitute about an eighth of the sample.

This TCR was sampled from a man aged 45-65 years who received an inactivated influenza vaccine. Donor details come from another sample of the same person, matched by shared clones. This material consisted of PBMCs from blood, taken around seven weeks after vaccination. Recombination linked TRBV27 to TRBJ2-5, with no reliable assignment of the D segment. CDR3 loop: CASSPNWALGETQYF. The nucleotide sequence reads TGTGCCAGCAGTCCCAATTGGGCCCTCGGAGAGACCCAGTACTTC.